This T cell receptor beta chain is drawn from a study of regulatory T cells in long-lasting Graves disease listed by TCRdb under 2021. With regard to the full study: Newly diagnosed Graves' disease patients had taken antithyroid drugs for less than 3 months. Patients with persistent Graves' disease were compared with patients with newly diagnosed Graves' disease using TCR sequencing and RNA sequencing of peripheral blood. The study was registered as a clinical trial and conducted in China. A total of roughly 33 samples underwent TCR sequencing: about 13 from persistent and some 20 from newly diagnosed Graves' disease patients. The paper as a whole reports these results and caveats: Only the TCR beta chain was sequenced and analyzed. As a limitation, the authors acknowledged that the small sample size may reduce accuracy. The study examined only peripheral blood because the primary lesion, thyroid tissue, could not be accessed. More public clonotypes were shared among persistent patients (roughly 2,700) than among newly diagnosed patients (roughly 1,000). Persistent disease showed preferential use of TRBV28, TRBJ1-2 and TRBJ2-5, whereas newly diagnosed disease favored TRBV20-1 and TRBJ2-1. Lower TCR Shannon entropy and fewer highly expanded clones were observed in persistent Graves' disease patients than in newly diagnosed patients, which suggested clonal expansion.

Spanning cysteine to phenylalanine, the CDR3 consists of 15 amino acids. Just the 45-base CDR3 DNA is kept, in frame starting at base 1. V trim: 6 bases; J trim: 3 bases; unmatched bases: 11. Taken from the germline V gene, the CDR1 and CDR2 loops are MDHEN and SYDVKM. In light of the paper, this sample's time point label describes: newly diagnosed GD, antithyroid drugs for less than 3 months. For both TCR sequencing and RNA sequencing, RNA was extracted from PBMCs in TRIzol. Graves' disease was diagnosed according to American Thyroid Association guidelines. Patients were recruited from an endocrinology department in Xi'an, China. From each patient, nine milliliters of peripheral blood was collected into an EDTA anticoagulant tube. Ficoll Paque Plus density gradient separation was used to isolate PBMCs, and no further T cell sorting was performed. An Agilent 2100 Bioanalyzer and agarose gel were used to assess RNA quality, and a NanoDrop 2000 was used to measure RNA concentration.

This clonotype showed up many times. There is no known antigen for this receptor. Per-base quality was not reported, and no clone a single base away is much larger than it. Libraries came from multiplex PCR. The sequencer was an Illumina HiSeq 4000. iRepertoire HTBI primers and Arm-PCR amplification of CDR3 regions were used to construct TCR beta libraries. Gel purification was performed on PCR products prior to sequencing. The study's processing was this. Across samples, 62 TRBV and roughly 13 TRBJ segments were identified and used for gene usage analysis of CDR3 amino acid clonotypes. COPE and FqMerger were used to merge the filtered high-quality paired reads into contigs. Contigs were aligned with BLAST to IMGT TRBV, TRBD and TRBJ reference genes, and CDR3 was defined per IMGT. Any clonotype with a frequency above 0.1% was classified as a highly expanded clone. Shannon entropy was used to measure repertoire diversity, and the Gini coefficient was used to measure V-J evenness. A clonotype was considered public if more than one individual shared it. The public reads were quality trimmed at Q25 with fastp and then assembled into clones with MiXCR by TCRdb, keeping productive beta chains. Each entry is one CDR3 protein sequence, shown with its most common DNA and genes. These V and J calls are TCRdb output, not the study's own analysis. The sample table contains about 610,000 distinct CDR3 sequences; only one count was recorded for about 15% of them. In total, the top ten clones hold 12% of the sample.

The same data also contributed to another study, on T cells in Graves' hyperthyroidism and ophthalmopathy. As noted in the second study: A patient counted as having stable Graves' hyperthyroidism if no progression to ophthalmopathy occurred over 18 months of follow-up. Hyperthyroidism patients were newly diagnosed, with disease duration under 2 months, and aged 18 to 65 years. Exclusion was applied to patients with uncontrolled infections, other autoimmune diseases, pregnancy or lactation. Diagnoses were established on the basis of clinical symptoms, serum thyroxine and TRAb, thyroid ultrasound, and orbital computed tomography. The TCR CDR3 was subjected to a first round of RT-PCR using the HTBI primer set and the Qiagen OneStep RT-PCR kit. Most expanded thyroid clonotypes (frequency above 0.001) were also found in blood, which suggests that blood repertoires may mirror thyroid immune responses. In cross-validation, a model built on a 13 V-J signature told ophthalmopathy apart from stable hyperthyroidism with approximately 91% sensitivity and around 83% specificity, and in testing the same model reached 80%/75%. In validation, progression to ophthalmopathy was predicted by the model with almost 71% sensitivity and around 75% specificity, a median of 6.5 months before onset. TCR V-J signatures able to tell the groups apart were searched for in a discovery cohort of 95 or so patients, of whom more than 40 had Graves' ophthalmopathy and roughly 58 had stable Graves' hyperthyroidism. Prospective prediction of ophthalmopathy was tested in an independent validation cohort of 18 to 20 hyperthyroidism patients and 17 patients who later progressed to ophthalmopathy. The approximately 100 discovery patients were randomly divided into training and test sets at a 7:3 ratio. Thyroid tissue and blood T-cell repertoires from several Graves' hyperthyroidism patients were also compared in the study. Following sampling, methimazole starting at 30 mg daily was given to hyperthyroidism patients, and high-dose intravenous methylprednisolone was given to ophthalmopathy patients. The libraries were constructed in a second round of multiplex PCR and then size-selected and purified. Sequencing of the libraries was done on an Illumina HiSeq2000 using paired-end 100 bp reads. Raw data were processed with SOAPnuke, discarding reads with adapters, uncalled bases, mean Phred below 15, or no exact constant-primer or identifier match. COPE v1.2.5 was used to merge the high-quality paired reads, and each unique nucleotide sequence was defined as a clonotype. Clonotypes were aligned to IMGT TRBV, TRBD and TRBJ reference segments using MiTCR v1.1. Only V-J combinations with frequency above 0.0001, covering roughly 99% of repertoires, were analysed. The TCS score was defined as the ratio of F50 (clonal expansion) to E x V (chaos), calculated using BLOSUM62-based TCRdist between CDR3 peptides within each V-J. Welch's t-statistics and random forest reduced around 510 V-J features to roughly 13, which were used in a naive Bayes classifier (R e1071). Sample size was not statistically predetermined, and investigators were not blinded to group allocation. According to the paper, TCR Vbeta CDR3 sequencing was carried out on about 140 peripheral blood samples, which came from some 41 ophthalmopathy, under 80 hyperthyroidism and approximately 17 progressor patients.

The source is a man between 18 and 29 years old with Graves disease. Donor details come from another sample of the same person, matched by shared clones. Rearrangement joined TRBV28 to TRBJ2-7; 7 bases in the middle match TRBD1. The material was peripheral blood mononuclear cells (PBMCs), obtained at new diagnosis, from a patient treated with antithyroid drugs. The nucleotides read TGTGCCAGCAGCTCCCCTCGACAGGGCCTCTACGAGCAGTACTTC. Its coded protein is CASSSPRQGLYEQYF. When the CDR3 is completed using the reference TRBV28 and TRBJ2-7 genes on either side, the full variable domain is DVKVTQSSRYLVKRTGEKVFLECVQDMDHENMFWYRQDPGLGLRLIYFSYDVKMKEKGDIPEGYSVSREKKERFSLILESASTNQTSMYLCASSSPRQGLYEQYFGPGTRLTVT.